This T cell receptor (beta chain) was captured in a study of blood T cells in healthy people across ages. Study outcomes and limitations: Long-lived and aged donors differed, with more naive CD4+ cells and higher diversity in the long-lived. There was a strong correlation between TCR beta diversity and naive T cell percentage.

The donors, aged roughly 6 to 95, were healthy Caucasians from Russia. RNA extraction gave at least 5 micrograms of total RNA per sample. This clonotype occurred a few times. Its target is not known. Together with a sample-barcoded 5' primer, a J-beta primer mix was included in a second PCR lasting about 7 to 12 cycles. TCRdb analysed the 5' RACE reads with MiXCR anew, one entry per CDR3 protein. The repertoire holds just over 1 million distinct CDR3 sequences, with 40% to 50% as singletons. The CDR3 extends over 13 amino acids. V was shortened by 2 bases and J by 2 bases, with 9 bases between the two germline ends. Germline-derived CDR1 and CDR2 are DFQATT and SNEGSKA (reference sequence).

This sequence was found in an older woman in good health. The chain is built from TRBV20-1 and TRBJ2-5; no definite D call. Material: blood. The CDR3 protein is CSARKPEQETQYF. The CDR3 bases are TGCAGTGCTAGAAAACCGGAGCAAGAGACCCAGTACTTC.